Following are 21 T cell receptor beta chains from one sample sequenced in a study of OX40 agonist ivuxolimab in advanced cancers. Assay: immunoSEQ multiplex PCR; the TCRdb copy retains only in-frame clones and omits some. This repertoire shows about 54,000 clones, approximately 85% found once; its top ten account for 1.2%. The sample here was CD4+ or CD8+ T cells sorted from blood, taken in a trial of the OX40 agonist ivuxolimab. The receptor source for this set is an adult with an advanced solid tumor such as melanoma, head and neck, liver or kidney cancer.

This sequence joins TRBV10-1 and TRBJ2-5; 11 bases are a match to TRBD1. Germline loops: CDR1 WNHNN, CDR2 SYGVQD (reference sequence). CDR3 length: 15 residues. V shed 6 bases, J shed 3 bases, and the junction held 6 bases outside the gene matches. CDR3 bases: TGCGCCAGCAGCCTAAGGACAGGGGGCGAAGAGACCCAGTACTTC. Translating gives CASSLRTGGEETQYF.

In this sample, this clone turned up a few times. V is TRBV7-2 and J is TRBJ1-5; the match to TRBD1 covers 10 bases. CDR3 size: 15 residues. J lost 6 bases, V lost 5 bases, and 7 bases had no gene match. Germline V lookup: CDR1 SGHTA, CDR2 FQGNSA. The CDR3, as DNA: TGTGCCAGCAGCCGGACAGGGGGAGTCGGTCAGCCCCAGCATTTT. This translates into CASSRTGGVGQPQHF.

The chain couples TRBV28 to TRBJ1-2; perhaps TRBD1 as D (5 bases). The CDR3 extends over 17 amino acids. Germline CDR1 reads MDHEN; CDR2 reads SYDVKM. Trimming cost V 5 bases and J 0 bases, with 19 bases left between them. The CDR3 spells CASSPHTDRRANYGYTF. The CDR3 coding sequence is TGTGCCAGCAGTCCCCATACAGACAGACGAGCTAACTATGGCTACACCTTC.

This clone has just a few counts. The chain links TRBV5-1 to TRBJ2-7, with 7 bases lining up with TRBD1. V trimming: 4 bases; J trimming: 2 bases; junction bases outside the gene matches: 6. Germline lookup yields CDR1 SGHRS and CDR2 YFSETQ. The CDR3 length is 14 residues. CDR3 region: CASSRTGDPYEQYF. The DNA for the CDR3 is TGCGCCAGCAGCAGAACAGGGGATCCCTACGAGCAGTACTTC.

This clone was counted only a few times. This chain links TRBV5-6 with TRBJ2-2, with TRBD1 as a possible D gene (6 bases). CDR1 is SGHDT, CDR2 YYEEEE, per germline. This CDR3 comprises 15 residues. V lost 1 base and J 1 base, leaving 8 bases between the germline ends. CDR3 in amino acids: CASSLLDRNTGELFF. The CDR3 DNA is TGTGCCAGCAGCTTGCTGGACAGGAACACCGGGGAGCTGTTTTTT.

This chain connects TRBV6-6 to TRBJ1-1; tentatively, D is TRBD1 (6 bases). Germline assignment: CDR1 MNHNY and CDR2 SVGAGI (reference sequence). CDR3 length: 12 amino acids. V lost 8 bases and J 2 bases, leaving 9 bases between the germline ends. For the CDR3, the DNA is TGTGCCAGCGGGACAATAAACACTGAAGCTTTCTTT. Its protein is CASGTINTEAFF.

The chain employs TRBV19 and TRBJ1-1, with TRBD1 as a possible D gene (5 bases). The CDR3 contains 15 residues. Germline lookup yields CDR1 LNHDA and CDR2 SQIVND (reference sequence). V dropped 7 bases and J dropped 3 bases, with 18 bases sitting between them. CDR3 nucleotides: TGTGCCAGTACTCCCCAGGGTGGTTGGGACACTGAAGCTTTCTTT. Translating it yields CASTPQGGWDTEAFF.

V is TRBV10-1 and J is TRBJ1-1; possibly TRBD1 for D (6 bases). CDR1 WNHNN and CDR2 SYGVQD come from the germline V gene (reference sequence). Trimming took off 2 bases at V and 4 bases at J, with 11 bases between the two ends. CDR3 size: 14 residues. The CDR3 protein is CASSEREGGTEAFF. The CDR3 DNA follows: TGCGCCAGCAGTGAGAGAGAGGGGGGCACTGAAGCTTTCTTT.

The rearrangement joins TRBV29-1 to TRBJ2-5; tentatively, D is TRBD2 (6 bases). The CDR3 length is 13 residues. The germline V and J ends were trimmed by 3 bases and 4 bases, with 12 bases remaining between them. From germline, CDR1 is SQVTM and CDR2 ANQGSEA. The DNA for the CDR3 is TGCAGCGTTGACTCCGGGAGAGGAGAGACCCAGTACTTC. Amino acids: CSVDSGRGETQYF.

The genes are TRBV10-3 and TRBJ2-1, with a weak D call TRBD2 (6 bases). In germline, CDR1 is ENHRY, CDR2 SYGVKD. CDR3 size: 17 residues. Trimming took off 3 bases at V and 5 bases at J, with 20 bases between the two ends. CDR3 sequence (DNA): TGTGCCATCAGTGACCATAGCGGCTCACCCAACCACAATGAGCAGTTCTTC. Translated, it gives CAISDHSGSPNHNEQFF.

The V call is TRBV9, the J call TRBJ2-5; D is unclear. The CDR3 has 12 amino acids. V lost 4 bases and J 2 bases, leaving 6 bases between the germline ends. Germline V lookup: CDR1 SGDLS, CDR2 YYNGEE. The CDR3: CASSKTQETQYF. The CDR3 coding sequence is TGTGCCAGCAGCAAAACACAAGAGACCCAGTACTTC. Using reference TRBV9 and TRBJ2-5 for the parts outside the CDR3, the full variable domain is DSGVTQTPKHLITATGQRVTLRCSPRSGDLSVYWYQQSLDQGLQFLIQYYNGEERAKGNILERFSAQQFPDLHSELNLSSLELGDSALYFCASSKTQETQYFGPGTRLLVL.

The CDR3 nucleotides read TGTGCCAGCAGTTCCCAACAAGAGACCCAGTACTTC. This encodes CASSSQQETQYF. V usage is TRBV28 and J usage is TRBJ2-5; unclear D gene. The length of the CDR3 is 12 residues. Between the trimmed V and J ends, which lost 4 bases and 2 bases, there was a span of 5 bases. The germline gives CDR1 MDHEN, CDR2 SYDVKM.

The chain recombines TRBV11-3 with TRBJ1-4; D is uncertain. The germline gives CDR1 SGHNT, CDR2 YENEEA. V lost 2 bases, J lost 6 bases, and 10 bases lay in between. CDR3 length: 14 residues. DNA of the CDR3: TGTGCCAGCAGCTTACGACGAGAGGATGAAAAACTGTTTTTT. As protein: CASSLRREDEKLFF.

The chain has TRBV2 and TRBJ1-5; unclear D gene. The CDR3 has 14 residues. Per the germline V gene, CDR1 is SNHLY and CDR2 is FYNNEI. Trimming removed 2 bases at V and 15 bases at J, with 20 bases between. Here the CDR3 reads CASSENTLLSGWHF. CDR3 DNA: TGTGCCAGCAGTGAAAATACTCTCCTTTCCGGATGGCATTTT.

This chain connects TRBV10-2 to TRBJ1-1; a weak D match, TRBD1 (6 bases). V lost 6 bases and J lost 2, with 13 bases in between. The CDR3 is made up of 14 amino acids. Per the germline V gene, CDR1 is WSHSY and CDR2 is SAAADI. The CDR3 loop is CASRFPGHNTEAFF. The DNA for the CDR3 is TGCGCCAGCAGGTTCCCGGGACATAACACTGAAGCTTTCTTT.

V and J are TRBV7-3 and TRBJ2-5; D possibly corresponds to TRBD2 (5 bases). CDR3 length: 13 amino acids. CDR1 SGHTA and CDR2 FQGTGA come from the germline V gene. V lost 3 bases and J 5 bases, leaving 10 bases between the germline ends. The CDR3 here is CASSLDPGETQYF. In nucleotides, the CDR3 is TGTGCCAGCAGCTTGGACCCGGGGGAGACCCAGTACTTC.

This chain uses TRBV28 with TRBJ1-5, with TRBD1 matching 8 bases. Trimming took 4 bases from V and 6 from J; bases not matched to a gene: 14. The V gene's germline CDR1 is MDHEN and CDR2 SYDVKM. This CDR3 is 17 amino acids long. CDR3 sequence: CASSSVTRGRFRQPQHF. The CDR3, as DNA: TGTGCCAGCAGTTCAGTCACCAGGGGGCGCTTTCGTCAGCCCCAGCATTTT.

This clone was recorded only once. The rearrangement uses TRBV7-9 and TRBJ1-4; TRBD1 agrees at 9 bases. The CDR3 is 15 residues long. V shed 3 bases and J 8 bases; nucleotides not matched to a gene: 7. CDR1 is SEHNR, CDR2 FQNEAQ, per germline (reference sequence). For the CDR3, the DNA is TGTGCCAGCAGCTTTGGGGACAGGGAGGGGGAAAAACTGTTTTTT. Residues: CASSFGDREGEKLFF.

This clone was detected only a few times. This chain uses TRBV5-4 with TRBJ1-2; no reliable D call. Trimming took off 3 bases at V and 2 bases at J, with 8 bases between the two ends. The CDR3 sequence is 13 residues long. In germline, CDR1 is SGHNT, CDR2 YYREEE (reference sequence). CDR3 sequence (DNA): TGTGCCAGCAGCTATCAAGGGAACTATGGCTACACCTTC. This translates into CASSYQGNYGYTF. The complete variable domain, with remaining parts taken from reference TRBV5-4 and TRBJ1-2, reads ETGVTQSPTHLIKTRGQQVTLRCSSQSGHNTVSWYQQALGQGPQFIFQYYREEENGRGNFPPRFSGLQFPNYSSELNVNALELDDSALYLCASSYQGNYGYTFGSGTRLTVV.

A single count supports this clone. The CDR3 DNA reads as TGTGCCAGCTCCGAGGCAGGGAACGAGCAGTACTTC. Residues: CASSEAGNEQYF. This rearrangement joins TRBV27 to TRBJ2-7; TRBD1 might be the D (5 bases). The V gene lost 8 bases and the J gene lost 5 bases, with 13 bases spanning the gap. The germline gives CDR1 MNHEY, CDR2 SMNVEV (reference sequence). CDR3 length: 12 amino acids.

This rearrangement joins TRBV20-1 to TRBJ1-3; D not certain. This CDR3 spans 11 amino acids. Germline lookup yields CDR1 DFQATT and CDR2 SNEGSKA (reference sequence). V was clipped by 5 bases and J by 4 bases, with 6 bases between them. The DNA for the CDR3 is TGCAGTGCTCTGAGAGGAAACACCATATATTTT. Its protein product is CSALRGNTIYF.